Following are 27 T cell receptor beta chains from one sample sequenced in a study of blood T cell repertoires in COVID-19. Clones were read by immunoSEQ multiplex PCR, and TCRdb kept only the in-frame ones, dropping some. This table has around 240,000 clones, approximately 91% appearing once. Sample: PBMCs or T cells enriched from blood (not recorded which). These receptors all come from a human donor in a cohort exposed to, infected with or recovered from COVID-19 (not recorded which). The donor label of this sample is uncertain.

V usage is TRBV18 and J usage is TRBJ1-4; 7 nucleotides align to TRBD1. Trimming cost V 8 bases and J 7 bases; bases outside gene matches: 4. This CDR3 is 12 amino acids long. Germline V lookup: CDR1 KGHSH, CDR2 LQKENI. CDR3 sequence reads: CASHRGGEKLFF. CDR3 DNA sequence: TGTGCCAGCCACAGGGGAGGTGAAAAACTGTTTTTT.

This clone turned up a few times. The chain carries TRBV7-2 and TRBJ1-6; D unclear. The CDR3 consists of 13 residues. The ends were cut back, 1 base at V and 7 bases at J, with 5 bases in the middle. Germline CDR1 reads SGHTA; CDR2 reads FQGNSA. CDR3 nucleotides: TGTGCCAGCAGCTTAGATCAGAATTCACCCCTCCACTTT. It specifies CASSLDQNSPLHF.

The rearrangement joins TRBV29-1 to TRBJ1-2; D unresolved. The V end was cut by 4 bases, the J end by 4 bases, with 16 bases between. CDR3 size: 14 residues. The germline V gene has CDR1 SQVTM and CDR2 ANQGSEA. Here the CDR3 reads CSVVGGQSLYGYTF. As DNA, the CDR3 is TGCAGCGTTGTAGGAGGGCAGTCCCTCTATGGCTACACCTTC.

The genes are TRBV28 and TRBJ1-1, with D unclear. The CDR3 has 12 amino acids. Per the germline V gene, CDR1 is MDHEN and CDR2 is SYDVKM. Trimming cost V 7 bases and J 0 bases, with 6 bases left between them. CDR3 coding DNA: TGTGCCAGCACATCATTGAACACTGAAGCTTTCTTT. It is translated as CASTSLNTEAFF.

The V gene is TRBV14, the J gene TRBJ1-2; 7 bases match TRBD1. The germline CDR1 and CDR2 sequences are SGHDN and FVKESK. V lost 0 bases and J lost 3; bases outside the gene matches: 7. The CDR3 sequence is 16 residues long. CDR3 DNA sequence: TGTGCCAGCAGCCAAGATGGAAGGGGGCAGGACTATGGCTACACCTTC. Protein: CASSQDGRGQDYGYTF. The variable domain in full, completed from reference TRBV14 and TRBJ1-2, reads EAGVTQFPSHSVIEKGQTVTLRCDPISGHDNLYWYRRVMGKEIKFLLHFVKESKQDESGMPNNRFLAERTGGTYSTLKVQPAELEDSGVYFCASSQDGRGQDYGYTFGSGTRLTVV.

V usage is TRBV10-3 and J usage is TRBJ1-1; tentatively, D is TRBD1 (5 bases). The germline V gene encodes CDR1 ENHRY and CDR2 SYGVKD. The CDR3 runs to 13 residues. V was shortened by 10 bases and J by 6 bases, with 18 bases between the two germline ends. CDR3 protein: CATRTGTTSEAFF. In DNA, the CDR3 is TGTGCCACCCGTACAGGAACCACTTCTGAAGCTTTCTTT.

To note about this clone: Other DNA sequences in the sample encode the same CDR3. The chain couples TRBV4-3 to TRBJ2-1; maybe TRBD2 (5 bases). Per the germline V gene, CDR1 is LGHNA and CDR2 is YSLEER. Trimming removed 0 bases from V and 0 bases from J, with 9 bases in between. This CDR3 contains 16 residues. CDR3 nucleotides: TGCGCCAGCAGCCAAGATCCGGCGGGCTCCTACAATGAGCAGTTCTTC. It encodes CASSQDPAGSYNEQFF.

This chain joins TRBV27 and TRBJ2-7; possibly TRBD2 for D (5 bases). Germline V lookup: CDR1 MNHEY, CDR2 SMNVEV (reference sequence). The CDR3 contains 15 residues. V gave up 6 bases and J gave up 2 bases, with 17 bases separating them. The chain's CDR3 is CASSPTVRAPYEQYF. Written as DNA, the CDR3 is TGTGCCAGCAGCCCAACAGTGCGGGCCCCCTACGAGCAGTACTTC.

The CDR3 DNA reads as TGCGCCAGCAGCTTGGCCCCCCAGGGAAACAATGAAAAACTGTTTTTT. It encodes CASSLAPQGNNEKLFF. This chain joins TRBV5-1 and TRBJ1-4, with a weak D call TRBD1 (5 bases). Germline V gives CDR1 SGHRS, CDR2 YFSETQ. The CDR3 is 16 residues long. Deletions cut 0 bases from V and 5 bases from J, with 14 bases between.

This chain links TRBV19 with TRBJ1-4; a possible D gene is TRBD1 (5 bases). The CDR3 covers 12 residues. With 7 bases removed from V and 5 bases from J, the gap between germline ends came to 8 bases. Germline CDR1 LNHDA, CDR2 SQIVND (reference sequence). The CDR3 DNA sequence: TGTGCCAGTAAAGGGGCAAATGAAAAACTGTTTTTT. It is translated as CASKGANEKLFF.

The chain recombines TRBV2 with TRBJ1-1; D is undetermined. V was shortened by 5 bases and J by 3 bases, with 7 bases between the two germline ends. This CDR3 region has 12 residues. CDR1 and CDR2 (germline): SNHLY, FYNNEI. The CDR3 DNA is TGTGCCAGCAGTCTCCAGGACACTGAAGCTTTCTTT. Translating it yields CASSLQDTEAFF.

This clone was seen a single time. J is TRBJ2-7 and V is TRBV25-1; tentatively, D is TRBD2 (5 bases). From germline, CDR1 is MGHDK and CDR2 SYGVNS. Trimming shortened V by 3 bases and J by 1 base, and 10 bases separated the two germline ends. This CDR3 is built from 14 residues. The CDR3 DNA follows: TGTGCCAGCAGTGAGGCGGGCCTTTCCTACGAGCAGTACTTC. Translated, it gives CASSEAGLSYEQYF.

The CDR3 DNA reads TGTGCCAGCAGTTTATGGGGGGCGGGACAGACCTACGAGCAGTACTTC. Translating gives CASSLWGAGQTYEQYF. The chain uses TRBV27 and TRBJ2-7, with a weak D call TRBD1 (7 bases). Per the germline V gene, CDR1 is MNHEY and CDR2 is SMNVEV (reference sequence). The CDR3 runs to 16 residues. V lost 1 base, J lost 2 bases, and 15 bases lay in between.

This chain links TRBV2 with TRBJ1-6, with D hard to call. The CDR3 length is 12 residues. The V end lost 4 bases, the J end lost 14 bases, and 12 bases lay between the germline ends. The germline gives CDR1 SNHLY, CDR2 FYNNEI. CDR3 sequence (DNA): TGTGCCAGCAGTGTGGCCCCCCCAGCCCTCCACTTT. It is translated as CASSVAPPALHF.

V is TRBV7-3 and J is TRBJ1-1, with 7 bases aligning to TRBD1. The V gene end was trimmed by 1 base and the J gene end by 1 base; junction bases not matched to a gene: 3. Germline CDR1 SGHTA, CDR2 FQGTGA. The CDR3 sequence is 15 residues long. CDR3 DNA sequence: TGTGCCAGCAGCTTAAGTCACAGGGGGAACACTGAAGCTTTCTTT. This encodes CASSLSHRGNTEAFF.

The J gene is TRBJ2-1, the V gene TRBV9, with D uncertain. Germline CDR1 is SGDLS and CDR2 is YYNGEE. The CDR3 extends over 16 amino acids. Trimming took off 3 bases at V and 0 bases at J, with 13 bases between the two ends. The CDR3 is CASSARSGASYNEQFF. The CDR3 coding sequence is TGTGCCAGCAGCGCCCGTTCCGGAGCCTCCTACAATGAGCAGTTCTTC. Looking up the rest from reference TRBV9 and TRBJ2-1 gives the full variable domain: DSGVTQTPKHLITATGQRVTLRCSPRSGDLSVYWYQQSLDQGLQFLIQYYNGEERAKGNILERFSAQQFPDLHSELNLSSLELGDSALYFCASSARSGASYNEQFFGPGTRLTVL.

The CDR3 DNA follows: TGCGCCAGCAGCCCGAGGACAGCATTTAACACTGAAGCTTTCTTT. Its protein is CASSPRTAFNTEAFF. The chain combines TRBV5-1 with TRBJ1-1, with D tentatively TRBD1 (6 bases). Trimming left V 4 bases short and J 2 bases short, with 15 bases between. The CDR3 spans 15 residues. The V gene's germline CDR1 is SGHRS and CDR2 YFSETQ.

The rearrangement joins TRBV7-8 to TRBJ1-5, with 8 bases matching TRBD1. Germline loops: CDR1 SGHVS, CDR2 FQNEAQ. The CDR3 spans 16 residues. V gave up 4 bases and J gave up 6 bases; unmatched junction bases: 11. CDR3 region: CASSSTTGTGSQPQHF. The DNA for the CDR3 is TGTGCCAGCAGCTCCACGACCGGGACAGGATCTCAGCCCCAGCATTTT.

There are a few counts of this clone. CDR3 sequence reads: CASSDILNEQFF. The DNA for the CDR3 is TGTGCCAGCAGTGACATTTTGAATGAGCAGTTCTTC. The chain has TRBV25-1 and TRBJ2-1; D is uncertain. This CDR3 contains 12 residues. Deletions cut 3 bases from V and 7 bases from J, with 7 bases between. CDR1 and CDR2 from the germline V gene are MGHDK and SYGVNS. Full variable domain (outside the CDR3, taken from reference TRBV25-1 and TRBJ2-1): EADIYQTPRYLVIGTGKKITLECSQTMGHDKMYWYQQDPGMELHLIHYSYGVNSTEKGDLSSESTVSRIRTEHFPLTLESARPSHTSQYLCASSDILNEQFFGPGTRLTVL.

The chain carries TRBV4-2 and TRBJ2-5; tentatively, D is TRBD2 (6 bases). This CDR3 spans 15 amino acids. Germline loops: CDR1 LGHNA, CDR2 YNFKEQ. V was cut by 0 bases and J by 5 bases, with 13 bases left in between. DNA of the CDR3: TGTGCCAGCAGCCAAGAGATTAGCGGAGGGGAGACCCAGTACTTC. The encoded protein is CASSQEISGGETQYF.

This rearrangement joins TRBV28 to TRBJ1-4, with 8 bases aligning to TRBD1. The CDR3 has 15 amino acids. V was clipped by 6 bases and J by 8 bases; unmatched bases: 11. CDR1 MDHEN and CDR2 SYDVKM come from the germline V gene. DNA of the CDR3: TGTGCCAGCAGCCATCGACAGGGGAAGGGGGAAAAACTGTTTTTT. This codes for CASSHRQGKGEKLFF.

The chain carries TRBV19 and TRBJ2-5, with 9 bases that match TRBD2. V was pared by 3 bases and J by 5 bases, with 7 bases of the junction left unmatched. The germline gives CDR1 LNHDA, CDR2 SQIVND (reference sequence). CDR3 length: 15 residues. The CDR3 DNA sequence: TGTGCCAGTAGTATGTTTGCGGGGGGGCTTGAGACCCAGTACTTC. Residues: CASSMFAGGLETQYF. Using reference TRBV19 and TRBJ2-5 for the parts outside the CDR3, the full variable domain is DGGITQSPKYLFRKEGQNVTLSCEQNLNHDAMYWYRQDPGQGLRLIYYSQIVNDFQKGDIAEGYSVSREKKESFPLTVTSAQKNPTAFYLCASSMFAGGLETQYFGPGTRLLVL.

The chain joins TRBV24-1 to TRBJ1-2, with D hard to call. Germline V gene sequence: CDR1 KGHDR, CDR2 SFDVKD. CDR3 length equals 13 residues. V was clipped by 7 bases and J by 8 bases, with 16 bases between them. In DNA form, the CDR3 reads TGTGCCACCAGCCCCGACGGTGGGCAAGGCTACACCTTC. Protein: CATSPDGGQGYTF.

The chain joins TRBV19 to TRBJ2-3; the match to TRBD2 covers 12 bases. The V and J ends lost 3 bases and 3 bases, in that order; junction bases with no gene match: 4. The germline CDR1 and CDR2 sequences are LNHDA and SQIVND (reference sequence). The CDR3 totals 16 residues. Written as DNA, the CDR3 is TGTGCCAGTAGTATCCTAGCGGGGGGGCTGACAGATACGCAGTATTTT. Translation: CASSILAGGLTDTQYF.

The CDR3 DNA sequence: TGTGCCACACCGGGACAGGTAGCCGATGCAGCTTTCTTT. Translated, it gives CATPGQVADAAFF. V gene TRBV2 combines with J gene TRBJ1-1; 8 bases fit TRBD1. In germline, CDR1 is SNHLY, CDR2 FYNNEI. The V segment lost 10 bases and the J segment 10 bases; nucleotides outside the gene matches: 14. This CDR3 has 13 residues. The whole variable domain, filled in from reference TRBV2 and TRBJ1-1, reads EPEVTQTPSHQVTQMGQEVILRCVPISNHLYFYWYRQILGQKVEFLVSFYNNEISEKSEIFDDQFSVERPDGSNFTLKIRSTKLEDSAMYFCATPGQVADAAFFGQGTRLTVV.

The chain joins TRBV19 to TRBJ2-1, with 7 bases that match TRBD1. Germline V gene sequence: CDR1 LNHDA, CDR2 SQIVND (reference sequence). There are 15 residues in the CDR3. V trimming: 4 bases; J trimming: 1 base; junction bases outside the gene matches: 4. CDR3 loop: CASSRDRDSYNEQFF. Here the CDR3 DNA reads TGTGCCAGTAGTAGAGACAGGGATTCCTACAATGAGCAGTTCTTC.

The CDR3 DNA follows: TGTGCCAGTGATTCCGGGACTTTCGTATATCAGCCCCAGCATTTT. Its protein product is CASDSGTFVYQPQHF. The V and J genes are TRBV19 and TRBJ1-5; the D gene is possibly TRBD1 (5 bases). CDR1 is LNHDA, CDR2 SQIVND, per germline (reference sequence). This CDR3 is 15 amino acids long. Trimming removed 8 bases from V and 5 bases from J, with 19 bases in between.